This T cell receptor beta chain derives from a study of shared clonotypes between healthy human individuals. General study findings and limits: Large depth notwithstanding, sorted-subset sequencing proved incomplete by rarefaction.

The length of the CDR3 is 17 residues. The germline V gene encodes CDR1 MGHRA and CDR2 YSYEKL. Trimming stripped 1 base from V and 11 bases from J, with 23 bases between. Repertoires were generated with immunoSEQ multiplex PCR, while TCRdb's copy carries only in-frame clones and drops some. The sample gives roughly 2.5 million clones, around nine tenths of which show up once; about 0.13% is in the top ten. Healthy adults negative for HIV, lacking recent acute infections or vaccinations, served as donors. About this clone: The antigen is undetermined.

This TCR was recovered from a man aged 18 to 30 in good health. This rearrangement joins TRBV4-1 to TRBJ2-2; TRBD1 or TRBD2 may be the D gene (5 bases each). The sequencing sample was made of naive CD4+ T cells sorted from blood. The subset is: CD45RA+ positively selected. The DNA of the CDR3 is TGCGCCAGCAGCCAAGGTGTCGTCGGGACGGCTATCACAGAGCTGTTTTTT. Protein sequence: CASSQGVVGTAITELFF.